What follows is one TCR beta chain and its context. The entry originates in a study of cytomegalovirus exposure and HLA in healthy donors. The CDR3 contains 15 residues. The V gene's germline CDR1 is MGHRA and CDR2 YSYEKL. After removal of 0 bases from V and 8 bases from J, the junction contained 8 bases not matched to a gene. PCR amplification relied on 60 Vbeta primers (plus 13 Jbeta primers). Generated by immunoSEQ multiplex PCR, the TCRdb table keeps only in-frame clones and is missing some. This sample's clone table lists some 31,000 clones. The chain couples TRBV4-1 to TRBJ1-2; 8 bases fit TRBD1. The specimen was PBMCs. The sequence was collected from a woman aged 40-49 years in good health and CMV-seropositive. The CDR3 DNA reads as TGCGCCAGCAGCCAAGAGGTGGGGACAGGAACGGGCTACACCTTC. Residues: CASSQEVGTGTGYTF.